This T cell receptor beta chain was documented in a study of prognosis after radiotherapy for stage I lung cancer. Study-level points and caveats: Counted unique TCR clones declined after stereotactic body radiation therapy (median roughly 10,000 versus 7,000). Tumor specificity of the expanded TCR clones was not determined.

This clonotype came up many times. The antigen remains unidentified. With two-round multiplex PCR, TCR beta CDR3 sequences were amplified from genomic DNA. Primers specific to each TRBV and TRBJ gene drove first-round PCR. TCRdb fed the multiplex PCR reads into MiXCR, producing one record per CDR3 protein. The table has some 15,000 distinct CDR3 sequences, 25% to 30% seen once. Two time points each involved a draw of about 6.1 milliliters of peripheral blood. From germline, CDR1 is DFQATT and CDR2 SNEGSKA (reference sequence). V lost 4 bases and J 2 bases, leaving 34 bases between the germline ends. This CDR3 region has 21 residues.

Material: PBMCs, obtained before or after stereotactic body radiation therapy (not recorded which). The chain uses TRBV20-1 and TRBJ2-3; D might be TRBD1 (6 bases). This receptor was identified in a donor over 45 with non-small cell lung cancer. The CDR3, as DNA: TGCAGTGCTAATCCTACCTCGGACAGCTTTGGAGGCGGGCGAATCACAGATACGCAGTATTTT. Protein product: CSANPTSDSFGGGRITDTQYF.